This TCR beta chain stems from a study of breast tumors, draining lymph nodes, adjacent tissues. The CDR3 length is 15 residues. Trimming removed 9 bases from V and 2 bases from J, with 17 bases in between. This clonotype was observed at least ten times. As yet, its antigen is unknown. One entry per CDR3 protein, called by TCRdb with MiXCR from the multiplex PCR reads. The data show about 52,000 distinct CDR3 sequences, roughly 41% seen once. The study's findings and limits: Tumor TCR diversity was below lymph nodes but above nontumor tissue.

This chain uses TRBV12-3 or TRBV12-4 with TRBJ1-5; perhaps TRBD1 as D (5 bases). Material: breast tumor tissue. The TCR originated in a female donor with breast cancer. Some clones in this sample may be carry-over from other donors' samples. The CDR3 protein is CARRTCLLGNQPQHF. CDR3 coding DNA: TGTGCCAGGAGGACATGTCTTCTGGGCAATCAGCCCCAGCATTTT.